The clone carrying this T cell receptor beta chain was seen only a few times. Its antigen remains unidentified. This sample was taken from a study of blood T cells in healthy people across ages. Study-level results: Compared with aged donors, long-lived donors showed fewer expanded clones, suggesting selection. Measured against age, TCR beta diversity per million T cells decreased in a roughly linear manner.

Germline V gene sequence: CDR1 SGHRS, CDR2 YFSETQ. Trimming shortened V by 2 bases and J by 6 bases, and 11 bases separated the two germline ends. This CDR3 spans 13 amino acids. The authors ran a second PCR of about 6 to 11 cycles using a sample-barcoded 5' primer and a J-beta primer mix. The authors tagged each cDNA molecule using a template-switch adaptor with 12 random nucleotides. Via MiXCR, TCRdb re-called the 5' RACE reads, giving one row per CDR3 protein. The profile shows about a million distinct CDR3 sequences, roughly 51% of them singletons. Sequencing was done on a sample of blood. The V call is TRBV5-1, the J call TRBJ1-2, with D hard to call. The receptor was isolated from a woman aged 60-70 years in good health. CDR3: CASSFRERDGYTF. DNA of the CDR3: TGCGCCAGCAGCTTTCGGGAACGGGATGGCTACACCTTC.